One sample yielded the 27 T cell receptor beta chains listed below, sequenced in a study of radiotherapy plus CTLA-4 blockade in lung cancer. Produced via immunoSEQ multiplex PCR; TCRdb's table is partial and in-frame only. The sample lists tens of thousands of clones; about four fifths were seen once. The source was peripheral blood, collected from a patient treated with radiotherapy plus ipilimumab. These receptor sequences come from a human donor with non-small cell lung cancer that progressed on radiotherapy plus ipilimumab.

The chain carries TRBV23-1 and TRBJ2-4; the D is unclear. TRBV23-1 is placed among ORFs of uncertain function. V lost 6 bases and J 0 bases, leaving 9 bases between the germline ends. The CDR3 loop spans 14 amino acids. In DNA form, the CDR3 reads TGCGCCAGCAGACGACGGATAGCCAAAAACATTCAGTACTTC. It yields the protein CASRRRIAKNIQYF.

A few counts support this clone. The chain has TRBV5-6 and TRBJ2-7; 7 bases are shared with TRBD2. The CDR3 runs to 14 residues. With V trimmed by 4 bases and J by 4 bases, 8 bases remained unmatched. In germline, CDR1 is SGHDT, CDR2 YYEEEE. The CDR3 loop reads CASSPPREWYEQYF. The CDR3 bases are TGTGCCAGCAGCCCCCCGCGGGAGTGGTACGAGCAGTACTTC.

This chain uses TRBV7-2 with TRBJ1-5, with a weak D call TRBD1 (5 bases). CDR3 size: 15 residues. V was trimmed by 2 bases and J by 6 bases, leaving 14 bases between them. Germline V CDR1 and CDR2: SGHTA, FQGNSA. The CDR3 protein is CASSLSRGYGQPQHF. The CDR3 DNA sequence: TGTGCCAGCAGCTTATCCCGGGGGTACGGTCAGCCCCAGCATTTT.

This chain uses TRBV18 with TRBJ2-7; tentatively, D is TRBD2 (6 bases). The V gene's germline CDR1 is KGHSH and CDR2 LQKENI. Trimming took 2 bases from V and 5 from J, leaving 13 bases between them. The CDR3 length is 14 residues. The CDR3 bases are TGTGCCAGCTCACCAGAGCGGGTTTTCCACGAGCAGTACTTC. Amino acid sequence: CASSPERVFHEQYF.

The DNA for the CDR3 is TGTGCCAGCTCACCCCTGAGCCAGGGACCCTACAATGAGCAGTTCTTC. Translation: CASSPLSQGPYNEQFF. The chain uses TRBV18 and TRBJ2-1, with D perhaps matching TRBD1 or TRBD2 (5 bases each). The ends were cut back, 3 bases at V and 2 bases at J, with 14 bases in the middle. The germline gives CDR1 KGHSH, CDR2 LQKENI. This CDR3 is built from 16 residues. Based on the CDR3 plus reference TRBV18 and TRBJ2-1, the full variable domain is NAGVMQNPRHLVRRRGQEARLRCSPMKGHSHVYWYRQLPEEGLKFMVYLQKENIIDESGMPKERFSAEFPKEGPSILRIQQVVRGDSAAYFCASSPLSQGPYNEQFFGPGTRLTVL.

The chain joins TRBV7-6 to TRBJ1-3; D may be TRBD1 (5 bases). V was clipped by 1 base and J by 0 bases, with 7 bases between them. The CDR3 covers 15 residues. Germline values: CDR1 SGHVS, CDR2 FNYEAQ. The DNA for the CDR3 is TGTGCCAGCAGCTTAGGGGGGTACTCTGGAAACACCATATATTTT. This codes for CASSLGGYSGNTIYF.

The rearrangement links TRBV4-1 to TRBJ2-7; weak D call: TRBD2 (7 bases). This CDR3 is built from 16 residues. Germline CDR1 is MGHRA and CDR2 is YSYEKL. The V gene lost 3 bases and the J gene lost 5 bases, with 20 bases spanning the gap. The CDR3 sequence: CASSQRQGGATNEQYF. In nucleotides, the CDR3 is TGCGCCAGCAGCCAGAGGCAAGGGGGGGCGACGAACGAGCAGTACTTC.

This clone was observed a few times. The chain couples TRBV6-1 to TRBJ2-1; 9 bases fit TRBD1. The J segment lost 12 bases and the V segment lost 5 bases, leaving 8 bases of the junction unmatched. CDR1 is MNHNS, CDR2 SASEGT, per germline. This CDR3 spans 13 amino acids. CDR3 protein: CASSWDRVNVQFF. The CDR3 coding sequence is TGTGCCAGCAGTTGGGACAGGGTGAACGTGCAGTTCTTC.

The CDR3 DNA follows: TGCGCCAGCAGCCCAGGGGATGCCAAAAACATTCAGTACTTC. Amino acids: CASSPGDAKNIQYF. The rearrangement uses TRBV5-1 and TRBJ2-4, with D possibly TRBD1 on 6 matching bases. The CDR3 sequence is 14 residues long. In germline, CDR1 is SGHRS, CDR2 YFSETQ. V was trimmed by 4 bases and J by 1 base, leaving 9 bases between them.

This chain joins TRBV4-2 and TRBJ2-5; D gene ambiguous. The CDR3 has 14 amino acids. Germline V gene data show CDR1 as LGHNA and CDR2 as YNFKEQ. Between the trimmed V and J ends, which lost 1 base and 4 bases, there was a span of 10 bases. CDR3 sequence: CASSQVQEGETQYF. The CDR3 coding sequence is TGTGCCAGCAGCCAAGTGCAGGAAGGAGAGACCCAGTACTTC.

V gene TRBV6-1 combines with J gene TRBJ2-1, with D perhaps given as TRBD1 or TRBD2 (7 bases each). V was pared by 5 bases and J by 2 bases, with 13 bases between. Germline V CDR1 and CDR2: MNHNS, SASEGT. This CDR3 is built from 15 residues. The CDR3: CASSSGGDTYNEQFF. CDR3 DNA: TGTGCCAGCAGTTCAGGGGGGGACACCTACAATGAGCAGTTCTTC.

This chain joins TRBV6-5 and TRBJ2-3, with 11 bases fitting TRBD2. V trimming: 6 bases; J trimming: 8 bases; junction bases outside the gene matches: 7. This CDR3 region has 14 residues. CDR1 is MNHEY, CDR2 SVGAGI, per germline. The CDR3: CASSDTSGSATQYF. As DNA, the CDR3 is TGTGCCAGCAGCGATACTAGCGGGAGTGCTACGCAGTATTTT.

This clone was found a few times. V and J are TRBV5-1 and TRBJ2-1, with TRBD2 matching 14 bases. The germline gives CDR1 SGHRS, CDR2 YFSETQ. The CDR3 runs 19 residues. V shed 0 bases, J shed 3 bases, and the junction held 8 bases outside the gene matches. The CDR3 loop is CASSLDGTSGRWGYNEQFF. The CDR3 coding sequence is TGCGCCAGCAGCTTGGACGGGACTAGCGGGAGATGGGGCTACAATGAGCAGTTCTTC.

The CDR3 sequence is CASSPQPQETQYF. CDR3 DNA sequence: TGTGCCAGCAGCCCCCAGCCCCAAGAGACCCAGTACTTC. The chain recombines TRBV6-5 with TRBJ2-5; no clear D. Between the trimmed V and J ends, which lost 6 bases and 1 base, there was a span of 9 bases. Germline CDR1 reads MNHEY; CDR2 reads SVGAGI. The length of the CDR3 is 13 residues.

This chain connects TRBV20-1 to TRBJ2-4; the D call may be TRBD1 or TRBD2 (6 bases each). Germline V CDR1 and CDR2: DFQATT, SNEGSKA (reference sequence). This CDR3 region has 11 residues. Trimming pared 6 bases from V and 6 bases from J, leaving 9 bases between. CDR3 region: CSAGGGNIQYF. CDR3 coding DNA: TGCAGTGCCGGAGGGGGAAACATTCAGTACTTC.

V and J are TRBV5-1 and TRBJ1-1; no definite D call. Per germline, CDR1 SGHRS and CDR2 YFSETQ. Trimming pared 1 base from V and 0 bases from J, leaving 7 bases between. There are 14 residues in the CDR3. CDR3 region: CASSLSPVNTEAFF. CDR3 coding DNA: TGCGCCAGCAGCTTGTCCCCGGTGAACACTGAAGCTTTCTTT.

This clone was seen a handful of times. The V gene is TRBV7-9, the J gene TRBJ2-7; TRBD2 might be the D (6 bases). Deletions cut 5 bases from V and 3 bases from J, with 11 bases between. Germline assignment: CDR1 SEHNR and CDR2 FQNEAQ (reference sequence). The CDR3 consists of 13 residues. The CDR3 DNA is TGTGCCAGCAGCCGGAGGGAGGTCTACGAGCAGTACTTC. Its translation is CASSRREVYEQYF.

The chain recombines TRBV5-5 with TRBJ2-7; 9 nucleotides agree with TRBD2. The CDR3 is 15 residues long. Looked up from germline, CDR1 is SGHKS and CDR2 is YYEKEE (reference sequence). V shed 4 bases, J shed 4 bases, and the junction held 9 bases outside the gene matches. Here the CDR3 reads CASSAGLAREYEQYF. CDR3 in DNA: TGTGCCAGCAGCGCCGGACTAGCGCGGGAGTACGAGCAGTACTTC.

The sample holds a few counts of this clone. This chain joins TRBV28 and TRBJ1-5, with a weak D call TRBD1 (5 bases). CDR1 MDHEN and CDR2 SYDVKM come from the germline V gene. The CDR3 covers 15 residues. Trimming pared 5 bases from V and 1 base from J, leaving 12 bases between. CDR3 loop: CASSPRGLSNQPQHF. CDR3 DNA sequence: TGTGCCAGCAGTCCAAGGGGTCTGAGCAATCAGCCCCAGCATTTT. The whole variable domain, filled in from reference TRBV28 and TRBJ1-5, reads DVKVTQSSRYLVKRTGEKVFLECVQDMDHENMFWYRQDPGLGLRLIYFSYDVKMKEKGDIPEGYSVSREKKERFSLILESASTNQTSMYLCASSPRGLSNQPQHFGDGTRLSIL.

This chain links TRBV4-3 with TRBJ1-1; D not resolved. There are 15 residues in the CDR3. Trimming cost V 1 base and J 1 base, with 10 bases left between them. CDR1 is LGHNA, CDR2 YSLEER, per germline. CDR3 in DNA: TGCGCCAGCAGCCAAGGAGCAGGAGCGAACACTGAAGCTTTCTTT. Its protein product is CASSQGAGANTEAFF.

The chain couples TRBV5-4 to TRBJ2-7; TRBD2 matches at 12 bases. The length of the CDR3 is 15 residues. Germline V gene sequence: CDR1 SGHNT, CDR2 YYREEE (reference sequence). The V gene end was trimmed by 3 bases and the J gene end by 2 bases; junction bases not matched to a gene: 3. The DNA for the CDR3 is TGTGCCAGCAGCTCCCGGACTAGCGGGGCCTACGAGCAGTACTTC. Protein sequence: CASSSRTSGAYEQYF.

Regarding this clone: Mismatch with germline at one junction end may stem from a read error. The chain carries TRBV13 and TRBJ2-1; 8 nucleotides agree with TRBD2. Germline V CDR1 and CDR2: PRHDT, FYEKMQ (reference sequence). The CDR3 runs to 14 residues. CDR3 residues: CARSSAGGGHEQFF. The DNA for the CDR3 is TGTGCCCGCAGCTCAGCCGGGGGGGGACATGAGCAGTTCTTC.

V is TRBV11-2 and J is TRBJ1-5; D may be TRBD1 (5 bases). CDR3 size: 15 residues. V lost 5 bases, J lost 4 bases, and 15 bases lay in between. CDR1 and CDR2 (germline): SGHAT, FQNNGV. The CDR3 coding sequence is TGTGCCAGCAGCGAGGAGGGGAATACTAATCAGCCCCAGCATTTT. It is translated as CASSEEGNTNQPQHF. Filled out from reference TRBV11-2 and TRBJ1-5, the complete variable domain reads EAGVAQSPRYKIIEKRQSVAFWCNPISGHATLYWYQQILGQGPKLLIQFQNNGVVDDSQLPKDRFSAERLKGVDSTLKIQPAKLEDSAVYLCASSEEGNTNQPQHFGDGTRLSIL.

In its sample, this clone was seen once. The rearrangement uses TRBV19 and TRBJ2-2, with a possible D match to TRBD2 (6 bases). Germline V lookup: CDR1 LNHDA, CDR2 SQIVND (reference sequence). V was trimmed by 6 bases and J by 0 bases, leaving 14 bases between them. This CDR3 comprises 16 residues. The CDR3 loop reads CASSRGLTTNTGELFF. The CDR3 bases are TGTGCCAGTAGCCGTGGACTAACCACGAACACCGGGGAGCTGTTTTTT.

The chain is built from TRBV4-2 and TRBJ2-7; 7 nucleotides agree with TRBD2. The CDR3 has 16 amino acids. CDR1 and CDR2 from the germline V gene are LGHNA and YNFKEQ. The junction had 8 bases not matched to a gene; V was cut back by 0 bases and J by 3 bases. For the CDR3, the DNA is TGTGCCAGCAGCCAAGAGGGGGGGAAGGGCCTCTACGAGCAGTACTTC. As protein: CASSQEGGKGLYEQYF.

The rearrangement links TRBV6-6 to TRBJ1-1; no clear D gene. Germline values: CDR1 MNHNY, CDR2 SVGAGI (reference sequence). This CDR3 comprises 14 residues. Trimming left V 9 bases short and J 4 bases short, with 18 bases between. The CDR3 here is CASSLTAMGTEAFF. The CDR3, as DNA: TGTGCCAGTTCCCTGACGGCCATGGGCACTGAAGCTTTCTTT.

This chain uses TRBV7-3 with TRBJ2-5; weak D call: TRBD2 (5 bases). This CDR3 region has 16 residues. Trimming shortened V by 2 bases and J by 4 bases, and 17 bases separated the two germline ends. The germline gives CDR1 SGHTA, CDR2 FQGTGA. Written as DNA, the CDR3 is TGTGCCAGCAGCTTAGGGGAGTCTCGGGCCGGAGAGACCCAGTACTTC. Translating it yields CASSLGESRAGETQYF.